Reported below is one T cell receptor beta chain. Other DNA sequences in the same sample also yield this CDR3. This sample is drawn from a study of control samples from healthy donors and cancer patients. V was clipped by 3 bases and J by 0 bases, with 2 bases between them. The CDR3 covers 12 residues. The germline V gene encodes CDR1 LNHDA and CDR2 SQIVND (reference sequence). Generated by immunoSEQ multiplex PCR, the TCRdb table keeps only in-frame clones and is missing some. Of almost 95,000 clones listed, over 75% are singletons. This chain links TRBV19 with TRBJ1-1, with unresolved D. This clonotype originated in a woman between 18 and 30 years old in good health. The sample comprised blood. The CDR3 region is CASSILNTEAFF. The CDR3 DNA reads TGTGCCAGTAGTATTCTGAACACTGAAGCTTTCTTT.